This T cell receptor beta chain was obtained from a study of early T cells in non-severe SARS-CoV-2 infection (dated by TCRdb to the early 2020s). A note on the overall study: Because TCR sequencing was done on bulk RNA from unsorted whole blood, the alpha and beta chains could not be paired. Findings and caveats that apply to the study as a whole: VDJdb matching was skewed toward anti-spike CD8 responses and likely underestimated virus-specific expansions, missing private and CD4 specificities.

Set within a cohort of healthcare workers in London, UK, this nested case-control study involved weekly PCR testing of nasopharyngeal swabs along with blood sampling. Healthcare workers were recruited during the week of the UK lockdown, between 23 and 31 March 2020, and followed weekly for up to about 15 weeks. For this clonotype: The target of this receptor is not known. Qualities for individual bases were not recorded, and no much larger clone is one base off.

The library was prepared using 5' RACE. The run used a NextSeq 500. To correct for sequencing error and PCR bias, the TCR library protocol tagged individual cDNA molecules with unique molecular identifiers. Both TCR alpha and beta chains were sequenced, and tight co-correlation was observed between alpha and beta sequence abundances in each sample. On the study's bioinformatics: Decombinator V4 was used to annotate the V gene, J gene and CDR3 of the TCR sequences. Expanded TCRs were defined as changing significantly between any two time points under a Poisson model with p below 0.0001. TCR abundances were normalised to the total number of TCRs sequenced in each sample and reported as counts per million. VDJdb, accessed 1 November 2021, was searched for CMV, EBV and SARS-CoV-2 annotated TCRs, with TCRs annotated for multiple antigens excluded. TCRdb reran the public reads through fastp at Q25 and MiXCR, keeping productive beta chains. Each entry is one CDR3 protein sequence, shown with its most common DNA and genes. What appears here as the V and J calls and clone size reflects TCRdb's work, not the paper's. The sample includes 55,000 to 75,000 distinct CDR3 sequences, with more than 7.5% observed a single time. The top ten constitute about 3.7% of the sample.

Source material: whole blood. This TCR derives from an adult who was a healthcare worker with PCR-confirmed SARS-CoV-2 infection or an uninfected control (not recorded which).

The CDR3 region: CSARDGQRAGETQYF. The nucleotide sequence is TGCAGTGCTAGAGATGGACAAAGAGCGGGGGAGACCCAGTACTTC. This receptor chain uses TRBV20-1 and TRBJ2-5; 7 central bases correspond to TRBD2. Taken from the germline V gene (reference sequence), the CDR1 and CDR2 loops are DFQATT and SNEGSKA. The CDR3 measures 15 amino acids from cysteine to phenylalanine. Only the CDR3 DNA is retained, 45 bases long and in frame from the first base. From V the trimming removes 0 bases and from J it removes 5 bases, while the gene matches leave 9 bases of the junction unaccounted for.